A single sample gave rise to the 14 T cell receptor beta chains below, sequenced in a study of cytomegalovirus exposure and HLA in healthy donors. PCR employed 60 Vbeta and 13 Jbeta primers. Generated by immunoSEQ multiplex PCR, the TCRdb table keeps only in-frame clones and is missing some. The data hold around 200,000 clones, with 86% observed a single time. Sequenced: PBMCs. These receptors were collected from a woman aged 30 to 39 in good health and CMV-seronegative.

The rearrangement uses TRBV6-6 and TRBJ2-7; D uncertain. CDR1 and CDR2 from the germline V gene are MNHNY and SVGAGI (reference sequence). V shed 2 bases and J shed 1 base, with 6 bases lying between them. This CDR3 has 13 residues. CDR3 bases: TGTGCCAGCAGTTACGGCATTTCCTACGAGCAGTACTTC. Translating it yields CASSYGISYEQYF.

J is TRBJ2-3 and V is TRBV7-3; perhaps TRBD1 as D (6 bases). The CDR3 sequence is 14 residues long. The V gene's germline CDR1 is SGHTA and CDR2 FQGTGA. The V end was cut by 3 bases, the J end by 2 bases, with 9 bases between. The CDR3 here is CASSLDRATDTQYF. The CDR3 DNA reads TGTGCCAGCAGCTTGGACAGAGCCACAGATACGCAGTATTTT.

The rearrangement joins TRBV7-9 to TRBJ2-1; possible D gene TRBD2, 6 bases. In germline, CDR1 is SEHNR, CDR2 FQNEAQ (reference sequence). The CDR3 length is 16 residues. Trimming took 5 bases from V and 7 from J, leaving 21 bases between them. The CDR3 sequence is CASSPRVSGIDNEQFF. In DNA, the CDR3 is TGTGCCAGCAGCCCCCGGGTTAGCGGTATAGATAATGAGCAGTTCTTC.

This clone turned up a few times. The sample has other DNA sequences that encode this CDR3 too. This sequence joins TRBV7-8 and TRBJ2-3, with D possibly matching TRBD1 (5 bases). Trimming pared 3 bases from V and 6 bases from J, leaving 7 bases between. This CDR3 region has 12 residues. CDR1 and CDR2 (germline): SGHVS, FQNEAQ. CDR3 protein: CASSLGRDTQYF. The CDR3 DNA follows: TGTGCCAGCAGCTTGGGGCGGGATACGCAGTATTTT.

Only a few counts were recorded for this clone. V is TRBV7-2 and J is TRBJ2-7; TRBD2 might be the D (5 bases). With 1 base removed from V and 10 bases from J, the gap between germline ends came to 14 bases. The CDR3 runs 13 residues. Germline values: CDR1 SGHTA, CDR2 FQGNSA. This CDR3 reads CASSLGWEMKQYF. The CDR3 coding sequence is TGTGCCAGCAGCTTAGGCTGGGAGATGAAACAGTACTTC.

This clone is a singleton in its sample. The chain is built from TRBV5-4 and TRBJ2-1, with 7 bases aligning to TRBD2. The CDR3 has 16 residues. After removal of 3 bases from V and 5 bases from J, the junction contained 11 bases not matched to a gene. Germline assignment: CDR1 SGHNT and CDR2 YYREEE (reference sequence). CDR3 protein: CASSWASGSRNNEQFF. DNA of the CDR3: TGTGCCAGCAGCTGGGCTAGCGGTTCAAGGAACAATGAGCAGTTCTTC.

The chain links TRBV5-1 to TRBJ1-4; 11 bases match TRBD1. CDR3 size: 16 residues. The trim removed 4 bases at V and 4 bases at J, leaving 6 bases unmatched. Germline CDR1 is SGHRS and CDR2 is YFSETQ. This CDR3 is CASSADRGHGNEKLFF. In nucleotides, the CDR3 is TGCGCCAGCAGCGCGGACAGGGGGCATGGTAATGAAAAACTGTTTTTT.

This chain uses TRBV4-1 with TRBJ2-4; D may be TRBD1 (5 bases). The CDR3 extends over 17 amino acids. Trimming removed 1 base from V and 7 bases from J, with 20 bases in between. Germline CDR1 and CDR2: MGHRA and YSYEKL. Written as DNA, the CDR3 is TGCGCCAGCAGCCAAGTCCCAGGGCCGGGTATGGGGAACATTCAGTACTTC. Its protein is CASSQVPGPGMGNIQYF.

The gene calls are TRBV7-3 and TRBJ2-3; 8 bases line up with TRBD2. Germline V lookup: CDR1 SGHTA, CDR2 FQGTGA. There are 14 residues in the CDR3. Germline trimming cut 5 bases from V and 7 bases from J; bases unmatched to any gene: 8. Written as DNA, the CDR3 is TGTGCCAGCAGCCCGTCCTCGGGGGGGAATACGCAGTATTTT. Encoded protein: CASSPSSGGNTQYF.

This chain links TRBV6-1 with TRBJ1-4; D perhaps matches TRBD1 (5 bases). Germline V gene sequence: CDR1 MNHNS, CDR2 SASEGT. V dropped 5 bases and J dropped 7 bases, with 14 bases sitting between them. This CDR3 is built from 14 residues. In DNA, the CDR3 is TGTGCCAGCAGTCTCCAGGGAGGAAGTGAAAAACTGTTTTTT. Translation gives CASSLQGGSEKLFF.

The table lists this clone with a count of one. The rearrangement links TRBV19 to TRBJ2-1, with 11 bases that match TRBD2. V gave up 10 bases and J gave up 3 bases; unmatched junction bases: 5. This CDR3 comprises 14 residues. The germline V gene encodes CDR1 LNHDA and CDR2 SQIVND (reference sequence). CDR3 region: CATKLAGDYNEQFF. DNA for the CDR3: TGTGCCACCAAACTAGCGGGGGACTACAATGAGCAGTTCTTC.

CDR3: CASSAYTGPKLFF. The CDR3 DNA reads TGTGCCAGCAGCGCTTATACAGGCCCCAAACTGTTTTTT. V is TRBV5-6 and J is TRBJ1-4; a possible D gene is TRBD1 (5 bases). The CDR3 runs to 13 residues. CDR1 and CDR2 from the germline V gene are SGHDT and YYEEEE. Deletions cut 4 bases from V and 11 bases from J, with 15 bases between.

V and J are TRBV15 and TRBJ2-3; a possible D gene is TRBD2 (5 bases). The V gene lost 4 bases and the J gene lost 2 bases, with 13 bases spanning the gap. This CDR3 has 15 amino acids. Germline CDR1 and CDR2: LNHNV and YYDKDF (reference sequence). The CDR3 nucleotides are TGTGCCACCAGCATTAGAGGGAGACCCACAGATACGCAGTATTTT. This sequence encodes CATSIRGRPTDTQYF.

J is TRBJ2-1 and V is TRBV7-3, with TRBD2 as a possible D gene (5 bases). Trimming left V 4 bases short and J 10 bases short, with 14 bases between. This CDR3 is built from 13 residues. Germline CDR1 is SGHTA and CDR2 is FQGTGA. The CDR3 coding sequence is TGTGCCAGCAGCTCTACTGGGAGTGGGGAGCAGTTCTTC. The encoded protein is CASSSTGSGEQFF.